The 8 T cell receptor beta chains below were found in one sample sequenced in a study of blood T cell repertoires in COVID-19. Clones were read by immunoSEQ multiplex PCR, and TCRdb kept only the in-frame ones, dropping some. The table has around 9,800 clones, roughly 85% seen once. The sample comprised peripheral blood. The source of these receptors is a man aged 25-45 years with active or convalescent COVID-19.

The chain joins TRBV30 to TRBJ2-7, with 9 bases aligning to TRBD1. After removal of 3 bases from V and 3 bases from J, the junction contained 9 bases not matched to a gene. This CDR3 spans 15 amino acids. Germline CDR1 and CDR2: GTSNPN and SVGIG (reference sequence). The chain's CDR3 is CAWSIPGQGHYEQYF. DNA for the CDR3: TGTGCCTGGAGCATTCCGGGACAGGGACACTACGAGCAGTACTTC.

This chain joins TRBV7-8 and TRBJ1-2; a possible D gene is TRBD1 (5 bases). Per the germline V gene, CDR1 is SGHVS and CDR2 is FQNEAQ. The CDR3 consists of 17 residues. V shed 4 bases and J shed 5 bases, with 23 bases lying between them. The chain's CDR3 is CASSSSPLPGNGYGYTF. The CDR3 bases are TGTGCCAGCAGCTCCTCCCCCCTCCCAGGGAATGGGTATGGCTACACCTTC.

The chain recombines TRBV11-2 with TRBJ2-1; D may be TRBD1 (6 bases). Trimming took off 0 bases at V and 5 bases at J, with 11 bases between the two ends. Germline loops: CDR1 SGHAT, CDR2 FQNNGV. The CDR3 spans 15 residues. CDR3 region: CASSLEAGDHNEQFF. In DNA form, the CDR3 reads TGTGCCAGCAGCTTAGAGGCAGGGGACCACAATGAGCAGTTCTTC. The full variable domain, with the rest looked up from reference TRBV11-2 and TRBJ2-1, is EAGVAQSPRYKIIEKRQSVAFWCNPISGHATLYWYQQILGQGPKLLIQFQNNGVVDDSQLPKDRFSAERLKGVDSTLKIQPAKLEDSAVYLCASSLEAGDHNEQFFGPGTRLTVL.

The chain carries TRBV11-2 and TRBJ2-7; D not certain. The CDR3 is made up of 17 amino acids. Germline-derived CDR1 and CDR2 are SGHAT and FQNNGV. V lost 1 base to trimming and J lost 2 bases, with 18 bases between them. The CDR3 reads CASSLGQWWATTYEQYV. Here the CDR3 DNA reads TGTGCCAGCAGCTTAGGGCAATGGTGGGCCACGACCTACGAGCAGTACGTC.

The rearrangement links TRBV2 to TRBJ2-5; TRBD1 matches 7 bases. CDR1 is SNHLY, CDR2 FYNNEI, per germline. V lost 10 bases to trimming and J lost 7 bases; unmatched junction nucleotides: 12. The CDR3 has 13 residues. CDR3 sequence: CATTGTAPWTQYF. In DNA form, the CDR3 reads TGTGCCACCACCGGGACAGCTCCTTGGACCCAGTACTTC.

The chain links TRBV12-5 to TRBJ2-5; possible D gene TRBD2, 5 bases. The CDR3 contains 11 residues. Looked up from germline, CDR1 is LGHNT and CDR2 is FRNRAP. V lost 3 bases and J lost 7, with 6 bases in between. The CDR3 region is CASGLGGTQYF. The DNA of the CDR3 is TGTGCTAGTGGTTTAGGAGGGACCCAGTACTTC. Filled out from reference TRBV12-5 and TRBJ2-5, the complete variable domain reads DARVTQTPRHKVTEMGQEVTMRCQPILGHNTVFWYRQTMMQGLELLAYFRNRAPLDDSGMPKDRFSAEMPDATLATLKIQPSEPRDSAVYFCASGLGGTQYFGPGTRLLVL.

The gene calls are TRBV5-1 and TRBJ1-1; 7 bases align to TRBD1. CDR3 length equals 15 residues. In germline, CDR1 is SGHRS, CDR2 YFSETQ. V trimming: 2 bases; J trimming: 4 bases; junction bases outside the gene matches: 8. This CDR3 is CASSFGTVQRTEAFF. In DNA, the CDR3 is TGCGCCAGCAGCTTCGGGACAGTTCAACGCACTGAAGCTTTCTTT.

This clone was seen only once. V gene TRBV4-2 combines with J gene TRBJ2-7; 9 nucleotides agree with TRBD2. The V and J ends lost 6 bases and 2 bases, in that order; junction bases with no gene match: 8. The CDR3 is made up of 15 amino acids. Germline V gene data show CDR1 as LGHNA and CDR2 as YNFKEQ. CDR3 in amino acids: CASSSSGGETYEQYF. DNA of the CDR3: TGTGCCAGCAGTAGTAGCGGGGGAGAAACCTACGAGCAGTACTTC.